The rows below give T cell receptor beta chains drawn from one sample of a study of shared clonotypes between healthy human individuals. Produced via immunoSEQ multiplex PCR; TCRdb's table is partial and in-frame only. The sample records roughly 1,000,000 clones, around 78% being singletons. Sequencing was performed on memory CD4+ T cells from PBMCs. The source of these receptors is a man between 18 and 35 years old in good health. Some clones in this sample may be carry-over from other donors' samples. The CDR3 runs from the conserved cysteine through the conserved F or W. D genes are given only for firm matches. Size tells how often a clone was seen (once, few, many) or the class of an expanded clone, and some rows leave it out.

d_call: -
j_call: TRBJ2-1
clone_size: -
v_call: TRBV4-1
cdr3_nt: TGCGCCAGCAGCCAAGTGGGGCCCCCAGTCCTTAATGAGCAGTTCTTC
cdr3_aa: CASSQVGPPVLNEQFF

d_call: -
j_call: TRBJ2-3
clone_size: -
v_call: TRBV7-8
cdr3_nt: TGTGCCAGCAGCTTAGCCGGGCTAGGAAATACGCAGTATTTT
cdr3_aa: CASSLAGLGNTQYF

d_call: -
j_call: TRBJ1-2
clone_size: few
v_call: TRBV6-5
cdr3_nt: TGTGCCAGCAGTCAAAACAGGGCGGACTATGGCTACACCTTC
cdr3_aa: CASSQNRADYGYTF

d_call: -
j_call: TRBJ2-7
clone_size: -
v_call: TRBV7-3
cdr3_nt: TGTGCCAGCAGCTTAGGAGCAGGCGGCTACGAGCAGTACTTC
cdr3_aa: CASSLGAGGYEQYF

d_call: TRBD2
j_call: TRBJ2-1
clone_size: -
v_call: TRBV2
cdr3_nt: TGTGCCAGCAGGGCCGGGACTAGCGTCCCCAATGAGCAGTTCTTC
cdr3_aa: CASRAGTSVPNEQFF

d_call: -
j_call: TRBJ1-5
clone_size: few
v_call: TRBV6-5
cdr3_nt: TGTGCCAGCAGTTCTCAGCCCCAGCATTTT
cdr3_aa: CASSSQPQHF

d_call: TRBD1
j_call: TRBJ2-2
clone_size: -
v_call: TRBV19
cdr3_nt: TGTGCCAGTAGCCCCAGGGACAGGGGCACCGGGGAGCTGTTTTTT
cdr3_aa: CASSPRDRGTGELFF

d_call: TRBD1
j_call: TRBJ1-2
clone_size: -
v_call: TRBV28
cdr3_nt: TGTGCCAGCAGTGGGACAGGGGGCTATGGCTACACCTTC
cdr3_aa: CASSGTGGYGYTF

d_call: -
j_call: TRBJ2-7
clone_size: -
v_call: TRBV29-1
cdr3_nt: TGCAGCGCCGGAGATCCCTACGAGCAGTACTTC
cdr3_aa: CSAGDPYEQYF

d_call: -
j_call: TRBJ2-3
clone_size: once
v_call: TRBV7-3
cdr3_nt: TGTGCCAGCAGCGCAAACACAGATACGCAGTATTTT
cdr3_aa: CASSANTDTQYF

d_call: -
j_call: TRBJ2-3
clone_size: -
v_call: TRBV29-1
cdr3_nt: TGCAGCGTTCTTCAGGGATTTGATACGCAGTATTTT
cdr3_aa: CSVLQGFDTQYF

d_call: -
j_call: TRBJ1-2
clone_size: -
v_call: TRBV10-3
cdr3_nt: TGTGCCATCAGCTTCGGGACGGGGGACTTCTATGGCTACACCTTC
cdr3_aa: CAISFGTGDFYGYTF

d_call: -
j_call: TRBJ1-5
clone_size: -
v_call: TRBV30
cdr3_nt: TGTGCCTGGAGTGTACCCTTTTCCAATCAGCCCCAGCATTTT
cdr3_aa: CAWSVPFSNQPQHF

d_call: -
j_call: TRBJ2-5
clone_size: -
v_call: TRBV6-1
cdr3_nt: TGTGCCAGCAGTGACCGAACAGCGTATGAATTTGAGACCCAGTACTTC
cdr3_aa: CASSDRTAYEFETQYF

d_call: -
j_call: TRBJ2-1
clone_size: -
v_call: TRBV9
cdr3_nt: TGTGCCAGCAGCGTAGGACTACCTTCCAATGAGCAGTTCTTC
cdr3_aa: CASSVGLPSNEQFF

d_call: TRBD2
j_call: TRBJ2-7
clone_size: -
v_call: TRBV11-2
cdr3_nt: TGTGCCAGCAGCCGGGGACTAGCACCGACCTACGAGCAGTACTTC
cdr3_aa: CASSRGLAPTYEQYF

d_call: TRBD1
j_call: TRBJ1-1
clone_size: once
v_call: TRBV6-1
cdr3_nt: TGTGCCAGCAGCCAGGACAGGGGGCACACTGAAGCTTTCTTT
cdr3_aa: CASSQDRGHTEAFF

d_call: TRBD1
j_call: TRBJ1-2
clone_size: -
v_call: TRBV28
cdr3_nt: TGTGCCAGCAGTTACACCGGGACAGCTAACTATGGCTACACCTTC
cdr3_aa: CASSYTGTANYGYTF

d_call: -
j_call: TRBJ2-2
clone_size: once
v_call: TRBV27
cdr3_nt: TGTGCCAGCAGGCGGATACCGGCCAACACCGGGGAGCTGTTTTTT
cdr3_aa: CASRRIPANTGELFF

d_call: -
j_call: TRBJ2-5
clone_size: -
v_call: TRBV4-3
cdr3_nt: TGCGCCAGCAGCCAAGCGATCTCTACAGGAGAGACCCAGTACTTC
cdr3_aa: CASSQAISTGETQYF

d_call: -
j_call: TRBJ2-5
clone_size: -
v_call: TRBV27
cdr3_nt: TGTGCCAGCAGTTTATTCCGTAGCCCCCAAGAGACCCAGTACTTC
cdr3_aa: CASSLFRSPQETQYF

d_call: -
j_call: TRBJ2-2
clone_size: -
v_call: TRBV7-3
cdr3_nt: TGTGCCAGCAGCCCTCAAGTAGCCCGTAACACCGGGGAGCTGTTTTTT
cdr3_aa: CASSPQVARNTGELFF

d_call: TRBD2
j_call: TRBJ2-7
clone_size: -
v_call: TRBV6-1
cdr3_nt: TGTGCCAGCCTGGGACTATCCGACTCCTACGAGCAGTACTTC
cdr3_aa: CASLGLSDSYEQYF

d_call: -
j_call: TRBJ2-7
clone_size: -
v_call: TRBV23-1
cdr3_nt: TGCGCCAGCATCGCAGACCCCAGGATTGCCGAGCAGTACTTC
cdr3_aa: CASIADPRIAEQYF

d_call: TRBD2
j_call: TRBJ2-5
clone_size: -
v_call: TRBV5-1
cdr3_nt: TGCGCCAGCAGCTACGGACTAGCGGAGACCCAGTACTTC
cdr3_aa: CASSYGLAETQYF

d_call: -
j_call: TRBJ2-5
clone_size: -
v_call: TRBV28
cdr3_nt: TGTGCCAGCAGGGCGGGGCTTCAAGAGACCCAGTACTTC
cdr3_aa: CASRAGLQETQYF

d_call: -
j_call: TRBJ2-1
clone_size: -
v_call: TRBV18
cdr3_nt: TGTGCCAGCTCACCGGGGATAGCGGCCGACAATGAGCAGTTCTTC
cdr3_aa: CASSPGIAADNEQFF

d_call: TRBD1
j_call: TRBJ2-5
clone_size: -
v_call: TRBV27
cdr3_nt: TGTGCCAGCAGCCGACAGGGGGGAGAGACCCAGTACTTC
cdr3_aa: CASSRQGGETQYF

d_call: -
j_call: TRBJ1-5
clone_size: -
v_call: TRBV7-2
cdr3_nt: TGTGCCAGCAGCCAAAGGGGGAATCAGCCCCAGCATTTT
cdr3_aa: CASSQRGNQPQHF

d_call: -
j_call: TRBJ2-1
clone_size: -
v_call: TRBV2
cdr3_nt: TGTGCCAGCAGTTCTGTAGCCTCCTACAATGAGCAGTTCTTC
cdr3_aa: CASSSVASYNEQFF

d_call: TRBD2
j_call: TRBJ2-3
clone_size: -
v_call: TRBV18
cdr3_nt: TGTGCCAGCTCACCACTGTCGGTAGCCCTAGCGGGATCAGATACGCAGTATTTT
cdr3_aa: CASSPLSVALAGSDTQYF

d_call: -
j_call: TRBJ2-7
clone_size: -
v_call: TRBV10-3
cdr3_nt: TGTGCCATCAGCCCCTCCGGGGCCTACGAGCAGTACTTC
cdr3_aa: CAISPSGAYEQYF

d_call: TRBD2
j_call: TRBJ2-7
clone_size: -
v_call: TRBV19
cdr3_nt: TGTGCCAGTAGTATGAGGAGCGGGAGTCGCGAGCAGTACTTC
cdr3_aa: CASSMRSGSREQYF

d_call: TRBD2
j_call: TRBJ2-7
clone_size: few
v_call: TRBV7-8
cdr3_nt: TGTGCCAGCAGCTTACCGGGACTAGCGGGAGGTAACACCTACGAGCAGTACTTC
cdr3_aa: CASSLPGLAGGNTYEQYF

d_call: TRBD2
j_call: TRBJ2-1
clone_size: -
v_call: TRBV7-9
cdr3_nt: TGTGCCAGCAGCTCGTTAGCGGGAGGTGAGCAGTTCTTC
cdr3_aa: CASSSLAGGEQFF

d_call: TRBD1
j_call: TRBJ1-5
clone_size: -
v_call: TRBV5-1
cdr3_nt: TGCGCCAGCAGCCTTACAGGGGGAAGCAATCAGCCCCAGCATTTT
cdr3_aa: CASSLTGGSNQPQHF

d_call: -
j_call: TRBJ1-3
clone_size: once
v_call: TRBV4-1
cdr3_nt: TGCGCCAGCAGCCAAGTGGTTACGGGGGGGTTTTCTGGAAACACCATATATTTT
cdr3_aa: CASSQVVTGGFSGNTIYF

d_call: TRBD1
j_call: TRBJ2-3
clone_size: -
v_call: TRBV7-3
cdr3_nt: TGTGCCAGCAGCTTCCTACAGGGGCCCACAGATACGCAGTATTTT
cdr3_aa: CASSFLQGPTDTQYF

d_call: -
j_call: TRBJ1-4
clone_size: -
v_call: TRBV19
cdr3_nt: TGTGCCAGTAGTACCGGGACGGAAGATAATGAAAAACTGTTTTTT
cdr3_aa: CASSTGTEDNEKLFF

d_call: TRBD1
j_call: TRBJ2-7
clone_size: -
v_call: TRBV4-1
cdr3_nt: TGCGCCAGCAGCCAAGCTAAGTTTGGGACAGCTAACTACGAGCAGTACTTC
cdr3_aa: CASSQAKFGTANYEQYF

d_call: -
j_call: TRBJ1-5
clone_size: few
v_call: TRBV28
cdr3_nt: TGTGCCAGCAGTATCCAACCCCAGCATTTT
cdr3_aa: CASSIQPQHF

d_call: TRBD2
j_call: TRBJ2-3
clone_size: -
v_call: TRBV11-2
cdr3_nt: TGTGCCAGCAGCCAGGGATGGCTAGCGGGAGGAACAGATACGCAGTATTTT
cdr3_aa: CASSQGWLAGGTDTQYF

d_call: TRBD2
j_call: TRBJ2-7
clone_size: once
v_call: TRBV7-9
cdr3_nt: TGTGCCAGCGTCCTATTAGCGGGAGGGCCGGACGAGCAGTACTTC
cdr3_aa: CASVLLAGGPDEQYF

d_call: -
j_call: TRBJ2-1
clone_size: -
v_call: TRBV9
cdr3_nt: TGTGCCAGCAGCGTAGCTCTCTCCTACAATGAGCAGTTCTTC
cdr3_aa: CASSVALSYNEQFF

d_call: -
j_call: TRBJ2-7
clone_size: -
v_call: TRBV7-8
cdr3_nt: TGTGCCAGCAGCTCCTCTAGGAACGAGCAGTACTTC
cdr3_aa: CASSSSRNEQYF

d_call: TRBD1
j_call: TRBJ2-7
clone_size: -
v_call: TRBV28
cdr3_nt: TGTGCCAGCCTGACAGGGACCCACTACGAGCAGTACTTC
cdr3_aa: CASLTGTHYEQYF

d_call: TRBD1
j_call: TRBJ1-1
clone_size: -
v_call: TRBV5-6
cdr3_nt: TGTGCCAGCAGCACACAGGGGTACACTGAAGCTTTCTTT
cdr3_aa: CASSTQGYTEAFF

d_call: -
j_call: TRBJ2-6
clone_size: once
v_call: TRBV19
cdr3_nt: TGTGCCAGTAGTGTCTCGGGGCTACCGGTACCTGGGGCCAACGTCCTGACTTTC
cdr3_aa: CASSVSGLPVPGANVLTF

d_call: TRBD2
j_call: TRBJ2-5
clone_size: -
v_call: TRBV9
cdr3_nt: TGTGCCAGCAGCGTAGCCCCAGCGGGGGGGGGCCAAGAGACCCAGTACTTC
cdr3_aa: CASSVAPAGGGQETQYF

d_call: -
j_call: TRBJ1-2
clone_size: few
v_call: TRBV20-1
cdr3_nt: TGCAGTGCCGACAACTATGGCTACACCTTC
cdr3_aa: CSADNYGYTF

d_call: -
j_call: TRBJ2-7
clone_size: -
v_call: TRBV20-1
cdr3_nt: TGCAGTGCCCTGGGCTACGAGCAGTACTTC
cdr3_aa: CSALGYEQYF